The 12 T cell receptor beta chains in this list originate from one sample, sequenced in a study of blood T cells in healthy people across ages. The use of a sample-barcoded 5' primer and a J-beta primer mix characterized a second PCR of 7 to 11 cycles. Each CDR3 protein is one row after TCRdb ran MiXCR on the 5' RACE reads. The table has 550,000 to 750,000 distinct CDR3 sequences, around a fifth seen once. Sequencing used blood. All receptors derive from a man in his 70s in good health.

On this clonotype itself: A read error may explain this, as a much larger clone is one base away. V usage is TRBV13 and J usage is TRBJ2-5; 9 nucleotides match TRBD1. The germline V gene has CDR1 PRHDT and CDR2 FYEKMQ (reference sequence). The CDR3 sequence is 14 residues long. The CDR3: CASSLRDRAYEQCF. The CDR3 DNA reads TGTGCCAGCAGCCTCCGGGACAGGGCTTACGAGCAGTGCTTC. Filled out from reference TRBV13 and TRBJ2-5, the complete variable domain reads AAGVIQSPRHLIKEKRETATLKCYPIPRHDTVYWYQQGPGQDPQFLISFYEKMQSDKGSIPDRFSAQQFSDYHSELNMSSLELGDSALYFCASSLRDRAYEQCFGPGTRLLVL.

The V and J genes are TRBV7-2 and TRBJ2-5; perhaps D is TRBD1 or TRBD2 (5 bases each). Germline V gene sequence: CDR1 SGHTA, CDR2 FQGNSA. There are 14 residues in the CDR3. Trimming pared 2 bases from V and 5 bases from J, leaving 12 bases between. The CDR3 region has the DNA TGTGCCAGCAGCTTAACCGGGACGCGGGAGACCCAGTACTTC. Encoded protein: CASSLTGTRETQYF.

This clonotype was observed a handful of times. This sequence joins TRBV6-2 or TRBV6-3 and TRBJ2-5; D is unresolved. The J call may be wrong; the DNA end is better matched by TRBJ2-1. CDR3 length equals 13 residues. CDR1 and CDR2 (germline): MNHEY, SVGEGT. The CDR3 protein is CASIGSRLREQFF. In DNA, the CDR3 is TGTGCCAGCATCGGCTCCCGCCTCAGGGAGCAGTTCTTC.

V is TRBV4-3 and J is TRBJ2-6; no clear D gene. CDR1 is LGHNA, CDR2 YSLEER, per germline. V lost 1 base, J lost 6 bases, and 7 bases lay in between. This CDR3 contains 14 residues. CDR3 sequence reads: CASSQAWVANVLTF. The CDR3, as DNA: TGCGCCAGCAGCCAAGCCTGGGTGGCCAACGTCCTGACTTTC.

This clonotype has just a few counts. The J gene is TRBJ1-5, the V gene TRBV20-1; a weak D match, TRBD1 (6 bases). Germline V gene lookup returns CDR1 DFQATT and CDR2 SNEGSKA (reference sequence). This CDR3 has 14 amino acids. Trimming cost V 6 bases and J 2 bases, with 14 bases left between them. The CDR3 region is CSAVAGAGNQPQHF. The CDR3 nucleotides read TGCAGTGCCGTTGCGGGGGCGGGCAATCAGCCCCAGCATTTT.

This clonotype appeared a few times. The chain is built from TRBV20-1 and TRBJ2-2; weak D call: TRBD2 (6 bases). In germline, CDR1 is DFQATT, CDR2 SNEGSKA (reference sequence). V was trimmed by 1 base and J by 0 bases, leaving 18 bases between them. CDR3 length: 18 amino acids. The CDR3 is CSARVLGLGFANTGELFF. CDR3 bases: TGCAGTGCTAGAGTCTTGGGACTGGGGTTCGCGAACACCGGGGAGCTGTTTTTT.

This clonotype was counted between two and nine times. The chain employs TRBV7-9 and TRBJ2-1, with 7 bases fitting TRBD1. The tail of the sequence fits TRBJ2-7 better, so the J call may be wrong. The CDR3 sequence is 14 residues long. The germline CDR1 and CDR2 sequences are SEHNR and FQNEAQ (reference sequence). The CDR3 DNA is TGTGCCAGCAGCCCGGGACAGCGACCCTACGAGCAGTACTTC. This encodes CASSPGQRPYEQYF.

This clonotype was seen a few times. The J gene is TRBJ2-3, the V gene TRBV12-3 or TRBV12-4; D perhaps matches TRBD1 (5 bases). This CDR3 is built from 16 residues. V was pared by 6 bases and J by 2 bases, with 18 bases between. This CDR3 is CASSPGQRRTTDTQYF. In DNA, the CDR3 is TGTGCCAGCAGCCCTGGACAAAGGCGGACCACAGATACGCAGTATTTT.

The chain has TRBV28 and TRBJ1-2; D remains unclear. This CDR3 is 11 amino acids long. Trimming pared 7 bases from V and 2 bases from J, leaving 5 bases between. Germline CDR1 MDHEN, CDR2 SYDVKM. The CDR3 spells CASTGNYGYTF. CDR3 bases: TGTGCCAGCACGGGAAACTATGGCTACACCTTC.

The gene calls are TRBV7-2 and TRBJ2-1; 9 bases agree with TRBD2. The CDR3 totals 14 residues. Germline CDR1 SGHTA, CDR2 FQGNSA. With 9 bases clipped from V and 2 bases from J, the junction kept 5 bases outside the gene matches. The CDR3 loop reads CARSGRRAYNEQFF. DNA of the CDR3: TGTGCCAGGAGCGGGAGGAGGGCCTACAATGAGCAGTTCTTC.

The chain couples TRBV7-3 to TRBJ2-2; 9 nucleotides align to TRBD1. CDR1 SGHTA and CDR2 FQGTGA come from the germline V gene. The CDR3 loop spans 16 amino acids. Trimming at V came to 4 bases and at J to 6 bases, leaving 9 bases not matched to a gene. The chain's CDR3 is CASSSGQGWLAGELFF. CDR3 DNA: TGTGCCAGCAGCTCGGGACAGGGATGGCTGGCCGGGGAGCTGTTTTTT.

In its sample, this clonotype was seen a few times. This sequence joins TRBV6-5 and TRBJ2-5; D is possibly TRBD1 or TRBD2 (5 bases each). CDR3 size: 13 residues. Trimming shortened V by 2 bases and J by 4 bases, and 8 bases separated the two germline ends. Per the germline V gene, CDR1 is MNHEY and CDR2 is SVGAGI. The CDR3 DNA is TGTGCCAGCAGTTACGACGGGGCAGAGACCCAGTACTTC. This codes for CASSYDGAETQYF.